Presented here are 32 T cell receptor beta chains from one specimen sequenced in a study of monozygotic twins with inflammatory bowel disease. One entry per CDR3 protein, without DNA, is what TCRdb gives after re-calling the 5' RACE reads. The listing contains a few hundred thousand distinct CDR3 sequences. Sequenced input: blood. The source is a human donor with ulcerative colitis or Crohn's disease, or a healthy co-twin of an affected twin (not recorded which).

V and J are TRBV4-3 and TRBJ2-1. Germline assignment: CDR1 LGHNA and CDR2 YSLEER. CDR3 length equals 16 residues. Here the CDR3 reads CASSQDKVSWGNEQFF.

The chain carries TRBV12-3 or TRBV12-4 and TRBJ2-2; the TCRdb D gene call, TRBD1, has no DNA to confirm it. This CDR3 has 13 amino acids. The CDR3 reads CASTPWDTGELFF.

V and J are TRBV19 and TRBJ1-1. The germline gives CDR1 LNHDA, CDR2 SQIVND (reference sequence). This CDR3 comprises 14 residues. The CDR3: CATTLEMGRAEAFF.

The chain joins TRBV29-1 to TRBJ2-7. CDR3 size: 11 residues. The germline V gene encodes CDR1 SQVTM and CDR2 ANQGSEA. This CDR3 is CSVVSSYEQYF.

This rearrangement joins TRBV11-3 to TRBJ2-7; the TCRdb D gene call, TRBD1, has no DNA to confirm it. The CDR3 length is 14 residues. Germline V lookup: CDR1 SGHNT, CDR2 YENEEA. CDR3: CASSEQGGAYEQYF.

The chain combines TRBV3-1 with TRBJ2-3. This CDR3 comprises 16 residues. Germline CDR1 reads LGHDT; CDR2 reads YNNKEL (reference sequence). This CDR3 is CASSQDTGLLTDTQYF.

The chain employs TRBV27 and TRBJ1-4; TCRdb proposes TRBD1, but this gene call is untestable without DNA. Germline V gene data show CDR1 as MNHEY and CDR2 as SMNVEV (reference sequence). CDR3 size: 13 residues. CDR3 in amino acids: CASSGTWGEKLFF.

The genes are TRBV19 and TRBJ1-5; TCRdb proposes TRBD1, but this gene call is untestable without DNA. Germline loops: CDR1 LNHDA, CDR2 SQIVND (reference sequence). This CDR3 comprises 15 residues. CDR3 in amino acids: CASRKDRGLVQPQHF.

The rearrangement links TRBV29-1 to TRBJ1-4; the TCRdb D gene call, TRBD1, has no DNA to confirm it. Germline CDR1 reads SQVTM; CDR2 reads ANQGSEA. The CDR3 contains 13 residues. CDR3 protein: CSVWTGSYEKLFF.

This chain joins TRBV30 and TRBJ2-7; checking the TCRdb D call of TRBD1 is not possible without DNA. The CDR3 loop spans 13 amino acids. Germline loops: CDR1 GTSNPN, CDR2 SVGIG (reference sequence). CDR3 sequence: CAWGDAHSYEQYF.

Here the CDR3 reads CSARDRELVQFF. The J gene is TRBJ2-1, the V gene TRBV20-1; TCRdb selects TRBD2, and the lack of DNA leaves this call unchecked. The germline CDR1 and CDR2 sequences are DFQATT and SNEGSKA (reference sequence). This CDR3 contains 12 residues.

The CDR3 loop is CASGGAHVRGTEAFF. The chain combines TRBV11-2 with TRBJ1-1; lacking DNA, the TRBD1 call made by TCRdb goes unchecked. This CDR3 region has 15 residues. The germline V gene has CDR1 SGHAT and CDR2 FQNNGV.

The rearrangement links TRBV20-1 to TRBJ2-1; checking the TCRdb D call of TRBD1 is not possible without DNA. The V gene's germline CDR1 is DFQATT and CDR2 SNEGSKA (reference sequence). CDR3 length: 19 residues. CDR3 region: CSAITTGSGRQGIYNEQFF.

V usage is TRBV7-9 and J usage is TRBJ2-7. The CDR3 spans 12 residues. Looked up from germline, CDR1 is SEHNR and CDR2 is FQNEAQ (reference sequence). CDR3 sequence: CASSLRPGEQYF.

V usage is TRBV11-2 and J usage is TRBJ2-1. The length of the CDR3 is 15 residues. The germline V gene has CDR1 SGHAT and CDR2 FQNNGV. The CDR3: CASSLDGQPNNEQFF. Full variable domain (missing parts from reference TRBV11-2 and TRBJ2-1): EAGVAQSPRYKIIEKRQSVAFWCNPISGHATLYWYQQILGQGPKLLIQFQNNGVVDDSQLPKDRFSAERLKGVDSTLKIQPAKLEDSAVYLCASSLDGQPNNEQFFGPGTRLTVL.

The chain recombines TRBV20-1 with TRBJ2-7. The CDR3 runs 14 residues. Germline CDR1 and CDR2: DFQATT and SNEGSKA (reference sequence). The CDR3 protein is CSARDLDSSYEQYF.

CDR3 amino acids: CSAPGRTYYEQYF. The rearrangement joins TRBV20-1 to TRBJ2-7; TCRdb's D call, TRBD1, is unchecked because there is no DNA. Germline CDR1 DFQATT, CDR2 SNEGSKA (reference sequence). This CDR3 comprises 13 residues.

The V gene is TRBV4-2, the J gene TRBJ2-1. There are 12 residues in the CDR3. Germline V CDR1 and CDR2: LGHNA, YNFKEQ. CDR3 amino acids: CASSQDNLGQFF.

This chain's CDR3 is CASSFRLTTDTQYF. The V call is TRBV7-3, the J call TRBJ2-3. The V gene's germline CDR1 is SGHTA and CDR2 FQGTGA. This CDR3 is built from 14 residues.

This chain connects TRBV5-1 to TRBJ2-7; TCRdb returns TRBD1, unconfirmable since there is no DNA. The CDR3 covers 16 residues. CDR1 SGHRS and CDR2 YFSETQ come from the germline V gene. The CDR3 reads CASSPGPEGASYEQYF.

This chain's CDR3 is CASSYRGTYEQYF. This rearrangement joins TRBV12-3 or TRBV12-4 to TRBJ2-7; TCRdb indicates TRBD1, and absent DNA this call remains unverified. This CDR3 comprises 13 residues.

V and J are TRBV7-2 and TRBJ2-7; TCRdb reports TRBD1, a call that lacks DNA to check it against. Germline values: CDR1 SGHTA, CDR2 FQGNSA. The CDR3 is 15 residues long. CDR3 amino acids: CASSLQGSQNYEQYF.

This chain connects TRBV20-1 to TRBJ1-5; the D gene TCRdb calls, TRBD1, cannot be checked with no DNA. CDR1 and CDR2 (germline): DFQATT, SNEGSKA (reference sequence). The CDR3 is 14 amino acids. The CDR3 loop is CSASSGTENQPQHF.

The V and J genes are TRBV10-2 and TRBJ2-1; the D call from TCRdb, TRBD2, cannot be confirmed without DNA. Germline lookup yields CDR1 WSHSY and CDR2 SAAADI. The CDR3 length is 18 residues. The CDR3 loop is CASAGLPGGTLHYNEQFF.

CDR3 in amino acids: CASSRDRSGYGYTF. The J gene is TRBJ1-2, the V gene TRBV4-3. CDR1 and CDR2 (germline): LGHNA, YSLEER. This CDR3 has 14 amino acids.

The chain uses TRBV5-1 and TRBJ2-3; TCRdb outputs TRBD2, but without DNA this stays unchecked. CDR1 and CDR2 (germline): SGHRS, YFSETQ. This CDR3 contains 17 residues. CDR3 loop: CASSLGGTSGATDTQYF.

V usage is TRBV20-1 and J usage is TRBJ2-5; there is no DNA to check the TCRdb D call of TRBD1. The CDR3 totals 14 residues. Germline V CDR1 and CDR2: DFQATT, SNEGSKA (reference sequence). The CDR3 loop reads CSARAGDLQETQYF.

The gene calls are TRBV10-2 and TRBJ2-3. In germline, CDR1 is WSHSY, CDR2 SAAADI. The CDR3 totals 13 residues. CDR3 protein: CASRGMSTDTQYF.

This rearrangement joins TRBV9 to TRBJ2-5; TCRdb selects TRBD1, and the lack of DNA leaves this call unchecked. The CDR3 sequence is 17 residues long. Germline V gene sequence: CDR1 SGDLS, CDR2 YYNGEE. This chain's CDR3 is CASSATGQVGYQETQYF.

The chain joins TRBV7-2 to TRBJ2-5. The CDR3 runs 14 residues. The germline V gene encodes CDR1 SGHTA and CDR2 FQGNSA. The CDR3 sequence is CASSLRMGGPTQYF.

The CDR3: CASSQKVVTEAFF. The chain is built from TRBV3-1 and TRBJ1-1. This CDR3 spans 13 amino acids. Germline assignment: CDR1 LGHDT and CDR2 YNNKEL (reference sequence).

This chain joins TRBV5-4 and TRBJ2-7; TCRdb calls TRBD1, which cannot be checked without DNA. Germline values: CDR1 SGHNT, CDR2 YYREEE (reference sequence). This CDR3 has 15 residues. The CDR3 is CASSHRDGRSYEQYF.